Described below is a single T cell receptor (beta chain) sequence and its context. The clone's antigen remains unknown. No much larger clone is present one base from it, and per-base qualities are unavailable. The method was PCR. Sequencing was performed on an Illumina HiSeq 2500. TCR libraries were prepared with molecular barcoding, using unique molecular identifiers to normalize TCRbeta repertoire quantification. Clones were called with MiXCR by TCRdb after fastp trimmed the public reads at Q25, and only in-frame beta chains were retained. Under each unique CDR3 protein, matching rows form one entry showing the most common genes and DNA. Within this sample are about 60,000 distinct CDR3 sequences, with around 40% of them counted one time only. 98% of the sample is taken by the ten largest. This specimen's treatment or condition label, per the study, means: allogeneic hematopoietic cell transplantation with graft depleted of TCRalphabeta T cells and CD19 B cells. TCRalphabeta/CD19-depleted allogeneic hematopoietic cell grafts were given to the transplant recipients, all of whom were children.

This sample is drawn from a study of T-cell reconstitution after alpha-beta-depleted transplantation in children (dated by TCRdb to 2016 to 2018). In the study overall: The study quantitatively tracked T-cell immune reconstitution after TCRalphabeta/CD19-depleted allogeneic hematopoietic cell transplantation in children using TCR repertoire profiling. Study-wide findings and limitations: Apparently early alphabetaT-cell count recovery about two months after transplant reportedly relied on only several hundred rapidly expanded clones derived from non-depleted graft cells. In some patients, the high TCRbeta diversity seen at day 60 was put down to recipient T cells and intrathymic progenitors that had survived conditioning. Over subsequent months, a decline in hyperexpanded clone frequencies was noted, and after one year, T-cell counts and TCRbeta diversity were mostly ascribed to newly produced T cells.

Per the germline V gene (reference sequence), LNHNV is the CDR1 and YYDKDF is the CDR2. For this chain, trimming is 0 bases at the V end and 8 bases at the J end, and the number of junction bases without a gene match is 3. There are 13 amino acids in the CDR3, from cysteine to phenylalanine inclusive. The DNA shown is the 39-base CDR3, in frame from base 1. Sequencing was performed on PBMCs, mostly from graft donor cells, taken 360 days after TCRalphabeta/CD19-depleted stem cell transplant. The chain is encoded by TRBV15 joined to TRBJ1-1; 7 bases in between match TRBD1. This TCR was recovered from a male patient aged 10 to 17 who had a stem cell transplant for acute lymphoblastic leukemia, so the T cells may come from the graft donor. The CDR3 amino acid sequence is: CATSRDQQGEAFF. The sequenced DNA is TGTGCCACCAGCAGAGATCAACAGGGGGAAGCTTTCTTT.